This T cell receptor beta chain was recovered during a study of T cell changes during pregnancy in multiple sclerosis. This table comes from immunoSEQ multiplex PCR, and its TCRdb copy is limited to in-frame clones, with some not included. The sample holds about 36,000 clones, around 90% seen once. This CDR3 contains 13 residues. V was clipped by 5 bases and J by 0 bases, with 7 bases between them. Germline V lookup: CDR1 SGHTA, CDR2 FQGTGA. This TCR was sampled from a female donor in good health, enrolled as a control in a pregnancy study. Material: CD4+ T cells from peripheral blood mononuclear cells, obtained after pregnancy. The genes are TRBV7-3 and TRBJ1-1; D might be TRBD1 (5 bases). CDR3 DNA: TGTGCCAGCAGCCCACAGGTGAACACTGAAGCTTTCTTT. It encodes CASSPQVNTEAFF.